Described below is a single T cell receptor (beta chain) sequence and its context. Additional DNA sequences in this sample encode the identical CDR3. CD45RO-negative, CCR7-selected cells formed the naive CD8 fraction, which excluded terminally differentiated effector memory CD45RA+ cells. V was cut by 3 bases and J by 1 base, with 3 bases left in between. The germline CDR1 and CDR2 sequences are MNHNY and SVGAGI (reference sequence). There are 12 residues in the CDR3. These data are taken from a study of shared clonotypes between healthy human individuals. Study information: Two women and a few men aged 18 to 49 served as donors.

A deep-level run was used for the assay. Libraries were prepared by immunoSEQ multiplex PCR; TCRdb keeps only in-frame clonotypes and omits some of them. Of hundreds of thousands of clones listed, 92% are singletons. This TCR was sampled from a man aged 30-40 years in good health. Sequenced material: naive CD8+ T cells sorted from blood. The chain joins TRBV6-6 to TRBJ1-1; D gene ambiguous. The CDR3 sequence: CASSYQNTEAFF. The CDR3 DNA reads as TGTGCCAGCAGTTATCAGAACACTGAAGCTTTCTTT.